The clone carrying this T cell receptor (beta chain) was found many times. Its specificity is not known. This entry belongs to a study of T cells in Graves' hyperthyroidism and ophthalmopathy. Study outcomes and limitations: Most thyroid clonotypes expanded above 0.001 were also detected in blood.

RNA transcripts served as the template for amplifying TCR beta CDR3 regions. A set of HTBI primers served as the primers for a first-round RT-PCR of the TCR CDR3. MiXCR, run by TCRdb on the multiplex PCR reads, gives a single entry per CDR3 protein. Of 350,000 to 400,000 distinct CDR3 sequences listed, about 18% are singletons. Diagnostic decisions used clinical symptoms, serum thyroxine and TRAb, thyroid ultrasound and orbital computed tomography. This TCR was sampled from a man between 18 and 29 years old with Graves' ophthalmopathy. The sequenced material came from blood.

The CDR3 spells CASSLGGVVNTEAFF. CDR3 sequence (DNA): TGTGCCAGCAGCTTGGGGGGAGTAGTGAACACTGAAGCTTTCTTT. The chain has TRBV7-6 and TRBJ1-1, with D maybe TRBD1 (5 bases). Trimming stripped 3 bases from V and 0 bases from J, with 11 bases between. The CDR3 has 15 residues. Per germline, CDR1 SGHVS and CDR2 FNYEAQ.